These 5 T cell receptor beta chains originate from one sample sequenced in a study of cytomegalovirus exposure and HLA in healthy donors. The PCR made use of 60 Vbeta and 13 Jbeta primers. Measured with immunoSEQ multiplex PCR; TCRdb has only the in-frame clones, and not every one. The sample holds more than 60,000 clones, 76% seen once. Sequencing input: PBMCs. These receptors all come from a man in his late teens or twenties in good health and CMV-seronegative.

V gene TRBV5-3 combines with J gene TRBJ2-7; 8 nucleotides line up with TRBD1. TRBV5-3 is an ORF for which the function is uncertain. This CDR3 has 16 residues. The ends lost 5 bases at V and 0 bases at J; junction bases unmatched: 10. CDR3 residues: CARRGNGTGLSYEQYF. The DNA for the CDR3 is TGTGCCAGAAGGGGTAACGGGACAGGACTCTCCTACGAGCAGTACTTC.

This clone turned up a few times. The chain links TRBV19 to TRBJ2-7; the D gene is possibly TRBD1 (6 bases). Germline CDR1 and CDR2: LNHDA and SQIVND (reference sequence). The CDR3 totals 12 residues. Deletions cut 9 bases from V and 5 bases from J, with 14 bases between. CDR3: CASSPTGNEQYF. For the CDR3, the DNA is TGTGCCAGCTCCCCCACAGGGAACGAGCAGTACTTC.

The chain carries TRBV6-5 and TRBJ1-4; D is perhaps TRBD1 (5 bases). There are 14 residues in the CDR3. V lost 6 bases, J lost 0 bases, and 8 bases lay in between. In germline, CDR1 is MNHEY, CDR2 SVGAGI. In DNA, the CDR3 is TGTGCCAGCAGGGACATTACAACTAATGAAAAACTGTTTTTT. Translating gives CASRDITTNEKLFF.

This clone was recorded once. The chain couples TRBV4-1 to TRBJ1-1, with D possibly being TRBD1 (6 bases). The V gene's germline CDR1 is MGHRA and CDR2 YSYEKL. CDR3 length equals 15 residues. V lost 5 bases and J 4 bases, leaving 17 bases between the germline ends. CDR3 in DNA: TGCGCCAGCAGCAACTCACAGGGTGGGGGCACTGAAGCTTTCTTT. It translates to CASSNSQGGGTEAFF.

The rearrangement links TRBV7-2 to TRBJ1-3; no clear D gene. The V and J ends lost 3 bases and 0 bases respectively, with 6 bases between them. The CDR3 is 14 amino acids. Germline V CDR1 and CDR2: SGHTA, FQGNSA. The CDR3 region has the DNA TGTGCCAGCAGCTTGGGGAGCTCTGGAAACACCATATATTTT. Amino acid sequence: CASSLGSSGNTIYF.